The 24 T cell receptor beta chains given below trace back to one sample, sequenced in a study of blood T cell repertoires in COVID-19. Assay: immunoSEQ multiplex PCR; the TCRdb copy retains only in-frame clones and omits some. Of fewer than 55,000 clones in the sample, 80% to 90% are singletons; the top ten hold about 2.9%. Sample: peripheral blood. The source is an older woman with acute or convalescent COVID-19.

This chain connects TRBV7-2 to TRBJ1-2; D is ambiguous. There are 15 residues in the CDR3. The germline V gene has CDR1 SGHTA and CDR2 FQGNSA. V was clipped by 1 base and J by 8 bases, with 17 bases between them. The CDR3 DNA reads TGTGCCAGCAGCTTAGATACCTCGCTGTGGGCGGGCTACACCTTC. Translation: CASSLDTSLWAGYTF.

V usage is TRBV6-5 and J usage is TRBJ2-1; a weak D match, TRBD2 (5 bases). CDR3 length: 15 residues. Germline lookup yields CDR1 MNHEY and CDR2 SVGAGI. Trimming removed 2 bases from V and 4 bases from J, with 12 bases in between. The CDR3 nucleotides read TGTGCCAGCAGTTACGACCAGCGGATGTACAATGAGCAGTTCTTC. Protein sequence: CASSYDQRMYNEQFF.

The V and J genes are TRBV28 and TRBJ2-5; the match to TRBD2 covers 8 bases. After removal of 2 bases from V and 2 bases from J, the junction contained 7 bases not matched to a gene. The germline CDR1 and CDR2 sequences are MDHEN and SYDVKM. The CDR3 loop spans 16 amino acids. In DNA form, the CDR3 reads TGTGCCAGCAGTTTAGGGCGGGGGGCTCGTCAAGAGACCCAGTACTTC. Encoded protein: CASSLGRGARQETQYF. Using reference TRBV28 and TRBJ2-5 for the parts outside the CDR3, the full variable domain is DVKVTQSSRYLVKRTGEKVFLECVQDMDHENMFWYRQDPGLGLRLIYFSYDVKMKEKGDIPEGYSVSREKKERFSLILESASTNQTSMYLCASSLGRGARQETQYFGPGTRLLVL.

This clone came up a few times. The V call is TRBV5-6, the J call TRBJ1-4, with D hard to call. Trimming pared 6 bases from V and 11 bases from J, leaving 20 bases between. The CDR3 extends over 14 amino acids. Germline V lookup: CDR1 SGHDT, CDR2 YYEEEE. CDR3 sequence reads: CASIRLGPGGKLFF. In nucleotides, the CDR3 is TGTGCCAGCATCAGGCTCGGCCCTGGAGGGAAACTGTTTTTT. Together with reference TRBV5-6 and TRBJ1-4, the CDR3 gives the full variable domain: DAGVTQSPTHLIKTRGQQVTLRCSPKSGHDTVSWYQQALGQGPQFIFQYYEEEERQRGNFPDRFSGHQFPNYSSELNVNALLLGDSALYLCASIRLGPGGKLFFGSGTQLSVL.

The rearrangement uses TRBV15 and TRBJ1-1, with 9 nucleotides matching TRBD1. This CDR3 contains 17 residues. CDR1 and CDR2 from the germline V gene are LNHNV and YYDKDF (reference sequence). V shed 0 bases, J shed 0 bases, and the junction held 5 bases outside the gene matches. In DNA form, the CDR3 reads TGTGCCACCAGCAGAGATCGGGGGACAGGGCTGAACACTGAAGCTTTCTTT. Residues: CATSRDRGTGLNTEAFF.

The rearrangement joins TRBV24-1 to TRBJ2-3; maybe TRBD2 (5 bases). V gave up 4 bases and J gave up 0 bases, with 10 bases separating them. Germline V gives CDR1 KGHDR, CDR2 SFDVKD. This CDR3 is 15 amino acids long. As DNA, the CDR3 is TGTGCCACCAGTGACGTTGCGGGTAGCACAGATACGCAGTATTTT. Translating gives CATSDVAGSTDTQYF.

The rearrangement joins TRBV28 to TRBJ1-6; D perhaps matches TRBD1 (5 bases). Germline V CDR1 and CDR2: MDHEN, SYDVKM. CDR3 length equals 18 residues. Trimming cost V 3 bases and J 1 base, with 16 bases left between them. CDR3 protein: CASSFPPGGVSYNSPLHF. The CDR3 DNA is TGTGCCAGCAGTTTTCCCCCAGGAGGGGTGTCCTATAATTCACCCCTCCACTTT.

The chain couples TRBV5-4 to TRBJ2-5; 9 bases are a match to TRBD2. The CDR3 is made up of 14 amino acids. CDR1 SGHNT and CDR2 YYREEE come from the germline V gene (reference sequence). J gave up 7 bases and V 2 bases, and 6 bases lay outside the gene matches. CDR3 sequence (DNA): TGTGCCAGCAGCTTTAGGCGGGAGGGAGCGACCCAGTACTTC. Its translation: CASSFRREGATQYF.

The rearrangement uses TRBV5-1 and TRBJ2-3; 14 bases fit TRBD2. Germline V gene data show CDR1 as SGHRS and CDR2 as YFSETQ. The CDR3 is 17 amino acids. V trimming: 0 bases; J trimming: 3 bases; junction bases outside the gene matches: 3. CDR3 sequence: CASSLETSGRGTDTQYF. CDR3 sequence (DNA): TGCGCCAGCAGCTTGGAGACTAGCGGGAGGGGGACAGATACGCAGTATTTT.

This clone was seen once. The DNA of the CDR3 is TGTGCCACCAGCAAGACACCGTCCAACTCCGGGGAGCTGTTTTTT. The encoded protein is CATSKTPSNSGELFF. The V call is TRBV15, the J call TRBJ2-2; D unresolved. Trimming stripped 4 bases from V and 6 bases from J, with 15 bases between. Looked up from germline, CDR1 is LNHNV and CDR2 is YYDKDF (reference sequence). CDR3 size: 15 residues.

CDR3 amino acids: CAISEVRGSYNEQFF. CDR3 bases: TGTGCCATCAGTGAGGTCCGCGGCTCCTACAATGAGCAGTTCTTC. The chain couples TRBV10-3 to TRBJ2-1, with D hard to call. This CDR3 region has 15 residues. The V gene's germline CDR1 is ENHRY and CDR2 SYGVKD. With 2 bases removed from V and 0 bases from J, the gap between germline ends came to 8 bases.

This clone came up once. V is TRBV3-1 (or the pseudogene TRBV3-2) and J is TRBJ2-1; D not resolved. CDR1 is LGHDT, CDR2 YNNKEL, per germline (reference sequence). The CDR3 sequence is 12 residues long. Trimming stripped 5 bases from V and 6 bases from J, with 8 bases between. In DNA form, the CDR3 reads TGTGCCAGCAGCTACTTCCTCAATGAGCAGTTCTTC. Its translation is CASSYFLNEQFF.

J is TRBJ1-5 and V is TRBV7-8; 8 bases map to TRBD1. Germline assignment: CDR1 SGHVS and CDR2 FQNEAQ. The V and J ends lost 3 bases and 3 bases, in that order; junction bases with no gene match: 7. CDR3 length: 16 amino acids. The CDR3 protein is CASSFNNRGYNQPQHF. Written as DNA, the CDR3 is TGTGCCAGCAGCTTTAATAACAGGGGGTACAATCAGCCCCAGCATTTT.

The chain links TRBV30 to TRBJ2-1; no firm D call. Trimming took off 1 base at V and 5 bases at J, with 9 bases between the two ends. The CDR3 extends over 13 amino acids. Germline loops: CDR1 GTSNPN, CDR2 SVGIG (reference sequence). This CDR3 reads CAWSGGLHNEQFF. DNA for the CDR3: TGTGCCTGGAGTGGTGGGCTTCACAATGAGCAGTTCTTC.

Regarding this clone: The same CDR3 also results from other DNA sequences found in this sample. The chain couples TRBV18 to TRBJ2-7; D is undetermined. This CDR3 spans 12 amino acids. Trimming removed 3 bases from V and 7 bases from J, with 10 bases in between. Germline V gene sequence: CDR1 KGHSH, CDR2 LQKENI. The DNA of the CDR3 is TGTGCCAGCTCACCCTCTACGCGTGAGCAGTACTTC. This translates into CASSPSTREQYF.

This chain connects TRBV24-1 to TRBJ1-5; D is uncertain. The CDR3 contains 15 residues. CDR1 is KGHDR, CDR2 SFDVKD, per germline. The V and J ends lost 2 bases and 3 bases respectively, with 10 bases between them. CDR3 loop: CATSDYFRLNQPQHF. The DNA of the CDR3 is TGTGCCACCAGTGATTATTTCCGTCTCAATCAGCCCCAGCATTTT.

The chain couples TRBV25-1 to TRBJ2-3; 9 bases fit TRBD1. The CDR3 runs to 14 residues. Trimming at V came to 4 bases and at J to 4 bases, leaving 3 bases not matched to a gene. Germline V gives CDR1 MGHDK, CDR2 SYGVNS. CDR3 amino acids: CASSVGQGPDTQYF. In nucleotides, the CDR3 is TGTGCCAGCAGTGTGGGACAGGGCCCAGATACGCAGTATTTT.

This chain connects TRBV14 to TRBJ2-3, with D maybe TRBD2 (6 bases). Per germline, CDR1 SGHDN and CDR2 FVKESK. V shed 2 bases and J shed 8 bases, with 11 bases lying between them. CDR3 length: 13 amino acids. The CDR3 here is CASSQLARGTQYF. The CDR3 coding sequence is TGTGCCAGCAGCCAACTAGCGAGGGGTACGCAGTATTTT. Full variable domain (outside the CDR3, taken from reference TRBV14 and TRBJ2-3): EAGVTQFPSHSVIEKGQTVTLRCDPISGHDNLYWYRRVMGKEIKFLLHFVKESKQDESGMPNNRFLAERTGGTYSTLKVQPAELEDSGVYFCASSQLARGTQYFGPGTRLTVL.

The chain is built from TRBV2 and TRBJ2-3; 10 nucleotides match TRBD1. Trimming cost V 6 bases and J 2 bases; bases outside gene matches: 5. This CDR3 spans 15 amino acids. From germline, CDR1 is SNHLY and CDR2 FYNNEI. The CDR3 DNA is TGTGCCAGCAGAGCCGGGACAGGGGTCACAGATACGCAGTATTTT. Translated, it gives CASRAGTGVTDTQYF.

This clone was counted between two and nine times. The chain joins TRBV19 to TRBJ1-5; maybe TRBD1 (6 bases). The CDR3 loop spans 12 amino acids. V was trimmed by 5 bases and J by 9 bases, leaving 11 bases between them. Germline CDR1 reads LNHDA; CDR2 reads SQIVND (reference sequence). DNA of the CDR3: TGTGCCAGTAGTCCGCAAGGGGGGCCCCAGCATTTT. Protein product: CASSPQGGPQHF.

The chain carries TRBV7-9 and TRBJ2-3; D gene uncertain. Trimming took off 5 bases at V and 2 bases at J, with 26 bases between the two ends. Per germline, CDR1 SEHNR and CDR2 FQNEAQ (reference sequence). This CDR3 region has 19 residues. In nucleotides, the CDR3 is TGTGCCAGCAGCCACGCCACCCACATTAAAAGAGGCTCCACAGATACGCAGTATTTT. Encoded protein: CASSHATHIKRGSTDTQYF.

The chain uses TRBV20-1 and TRBJ2-7; 9 nucleotides match TRBD2. The CDR3 runs to 15 residues. Per germline, CDR1 DFQATT and CDR2 SNEGSKA (reference sequence). V lost 3 bases to trimming and J lost 2 bases; unmatched junction nucleotides: 8. The CDR3 region is CSASNFLAGTYEQYF. In DNA, the CDR3 is TGCAGTGCTAGTAATTTTCTAGCGGGAACCTACGAGCAGTACTTC.

V and J are TRBV5-5 and TRBJ2-7; D remains ambiguous. CDR3 length equals 15 residues. Germline CDR1 and CDR2: SGHKS and YYEKEE (reference sequence). Trimming shortened V by 1 base and J by 0 bases, and 11 bases separated the two germline ends. CDR3 DNA: TGTGCCAGCAGCTTGTCGAGCGAAAGCTCCTACGAGCAGTACTTC. It yields the protein CASSLSSESSYEQYF.

The rearrangement joins TRBV6-1 to TRBJ2-7, with 11 bases identical to TRBD1. After removal of 3 bases from V and 1 base from J, the junction contained 5 bases not matched to a gene. Germline V gives CDR1 MNHNS, CDR2 SASEGT. The CDR3 extends over 16 amino acids. CDR3 sequence (DNA): TGTGCCAGCAGTGAGGGAGGACAGGGGGCGTCCTACGAGCAGTACTTC. This sequence encodes CASSEGGQGASYEQYF.